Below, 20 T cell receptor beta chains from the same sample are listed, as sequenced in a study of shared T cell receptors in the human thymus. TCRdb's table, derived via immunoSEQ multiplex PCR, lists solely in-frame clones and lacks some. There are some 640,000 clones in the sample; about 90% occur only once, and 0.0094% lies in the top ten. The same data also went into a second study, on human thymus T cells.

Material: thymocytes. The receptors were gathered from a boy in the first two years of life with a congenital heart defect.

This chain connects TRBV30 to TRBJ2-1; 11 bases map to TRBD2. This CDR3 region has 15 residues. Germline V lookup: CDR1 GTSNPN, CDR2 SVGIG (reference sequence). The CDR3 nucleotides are TGTGCGACAGGGACTAGCGGACCCTCCTACAATGAGCAGTTCTTC. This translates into CATGTSGPSYNEQFF.

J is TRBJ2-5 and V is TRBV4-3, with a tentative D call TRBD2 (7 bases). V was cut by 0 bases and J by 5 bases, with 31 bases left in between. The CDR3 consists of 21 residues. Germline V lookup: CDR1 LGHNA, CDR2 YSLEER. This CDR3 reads CASSQDRAPLRGGAQGETQYF. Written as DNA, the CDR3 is TGCGCCAGCAGCCAAGATCGAGCCCCACTTCGCGGGGGCGCCCAAGGGGAGACCCAGTACTTC.

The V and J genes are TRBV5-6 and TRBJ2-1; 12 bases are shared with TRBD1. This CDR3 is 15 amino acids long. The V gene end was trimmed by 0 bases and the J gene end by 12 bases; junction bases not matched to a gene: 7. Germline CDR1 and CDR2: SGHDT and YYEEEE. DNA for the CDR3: TGTGCCAGCAGCTTGGCCGGGACAGGGGGCAGGGTGCAGTTCTTC. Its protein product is CASSLAGTGGRVQFF.

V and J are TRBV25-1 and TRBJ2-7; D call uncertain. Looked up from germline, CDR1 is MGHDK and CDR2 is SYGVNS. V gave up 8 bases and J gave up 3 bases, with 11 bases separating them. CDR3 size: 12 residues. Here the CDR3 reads CASPMENYEQYF. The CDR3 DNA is TGTGCCAGCCCCATGGAGAACTACGAGCAGTACTTC.

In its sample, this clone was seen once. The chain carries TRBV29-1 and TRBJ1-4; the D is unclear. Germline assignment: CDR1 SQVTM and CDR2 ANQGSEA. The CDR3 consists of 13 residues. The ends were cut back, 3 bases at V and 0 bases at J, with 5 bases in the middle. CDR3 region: CSVEQATNEKLFF. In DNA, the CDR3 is TGCAGCGTTGAGCAGGCAACTAATGAAAAACTGTTTTTT.

CDR3 bases: TGCGCCAGCAGCCAAGAGTCAGGGACAGGGAACTATGGCTACACCTTC. Protein sequence: CASSQESGTGNYGYTF. V usage is TRBV4-1 and J usage is TRBJ1-2; TRBD1 agrees at 9 bases. The germline gives CDR1 MGHRA, CDR2 YSYEKL. The CDR3 has 16 amino acids. J was trimmed by 2 bases and V by 0 bases; bases with no gene match: 4.

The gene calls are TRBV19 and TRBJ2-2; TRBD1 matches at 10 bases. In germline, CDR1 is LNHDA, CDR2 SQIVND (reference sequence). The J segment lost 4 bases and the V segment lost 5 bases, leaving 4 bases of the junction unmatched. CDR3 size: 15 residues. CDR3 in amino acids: CASSQWTGGTGELFF. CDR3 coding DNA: TGTGCCAGTAGTCAATGGACAGGGGGCACCGGGGAGCTGTTTTTT.

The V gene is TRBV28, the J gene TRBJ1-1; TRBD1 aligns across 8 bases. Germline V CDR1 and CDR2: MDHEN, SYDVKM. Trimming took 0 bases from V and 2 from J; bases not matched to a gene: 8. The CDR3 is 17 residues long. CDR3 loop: CASSLCEGGQENTEAFF. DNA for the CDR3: TGTGCCAGCAGTTTATGCGAGGGGGGACAGGAAAACACTGAAGCTTTCTTT.

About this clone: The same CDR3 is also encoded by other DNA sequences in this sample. CDR3 bases: TGTGCCAGCTCACCGAGCGACAGGGGTGGAGAGACCCAGTACTTC. This sequence encodes CASSPSDRGGETQYF. The chain combines TRBV18 with TRBJ2-5; the match to TRBD1 covers 8 bases. This CDR3 is 15 amino acids long. Germline assignment: CDR1 KGHSH and CDR2 LQKENI. V trimming: 3 bases; J trimming: 4 bases; junction bases outside the gene matches: 7.

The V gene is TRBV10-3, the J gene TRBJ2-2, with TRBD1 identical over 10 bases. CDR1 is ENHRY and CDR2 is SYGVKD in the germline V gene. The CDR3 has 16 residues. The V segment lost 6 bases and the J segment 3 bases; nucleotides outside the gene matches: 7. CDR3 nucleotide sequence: TGTGCCATCAGCTCTTCCGGGACAGGGGACACCGGGGAGCTGTTTTTT. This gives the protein CAISSSGTGDTGELFF.

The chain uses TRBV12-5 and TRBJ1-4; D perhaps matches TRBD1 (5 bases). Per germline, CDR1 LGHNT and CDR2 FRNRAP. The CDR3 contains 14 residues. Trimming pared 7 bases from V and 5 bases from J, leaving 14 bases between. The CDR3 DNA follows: TGTGCTAGTGCCTTGGGGGAGGGGAATGAAAAACTGTTTTTT. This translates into CASALGEGNEKLFF.

The CDR3 loop reads CSVRAGISYEQYF. The CDR3 nucleotides are TGCAGCGTTCGAGCGGGGATCTCCTACGAGCAGTACTTC. The rearrangement links TRBV29-1 to TRBJ2-7, with 7 bases fitting TRBD2. The CDR3 covers 13 residues. With V trimmed by 5 bases and J by 0 bases, 4 bases remained unmatched. Germline V gives CDR1 SQVTM, CDR2 ANQGSEA.

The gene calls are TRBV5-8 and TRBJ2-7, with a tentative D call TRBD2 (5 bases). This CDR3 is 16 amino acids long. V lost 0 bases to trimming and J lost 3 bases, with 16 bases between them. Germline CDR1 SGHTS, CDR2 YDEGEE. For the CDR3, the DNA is TGTGCCAGCAGCTTGGTTTTGAGTCGGGATAGCTACGAGCAGTACTTC. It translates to CASSLVLSRDSYEQYF.

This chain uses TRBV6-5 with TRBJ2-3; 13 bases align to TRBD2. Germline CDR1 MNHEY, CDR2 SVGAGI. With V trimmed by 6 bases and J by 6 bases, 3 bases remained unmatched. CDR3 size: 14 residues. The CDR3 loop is CASSGLAGADTQYF. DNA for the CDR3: TGTGCCAGCAGCGGACTAGCGGGGGCGGATACGCAGTATTTT.

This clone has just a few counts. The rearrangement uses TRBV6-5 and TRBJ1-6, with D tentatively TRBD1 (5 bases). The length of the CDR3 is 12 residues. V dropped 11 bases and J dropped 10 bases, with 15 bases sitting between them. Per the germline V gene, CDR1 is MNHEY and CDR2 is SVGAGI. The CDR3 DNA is TGTGCCGCGGGGGGTTTCTCATCACCCCTCCACTTT. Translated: CAAGGFSSPLHF.

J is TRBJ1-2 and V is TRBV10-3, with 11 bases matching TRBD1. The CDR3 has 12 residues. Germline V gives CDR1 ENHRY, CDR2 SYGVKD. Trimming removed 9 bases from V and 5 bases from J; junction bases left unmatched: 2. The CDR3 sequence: CAIGDRGYGYTF. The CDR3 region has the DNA TGTGCCATTGGGGACAGGGGGTATGGCTACACCTTC.

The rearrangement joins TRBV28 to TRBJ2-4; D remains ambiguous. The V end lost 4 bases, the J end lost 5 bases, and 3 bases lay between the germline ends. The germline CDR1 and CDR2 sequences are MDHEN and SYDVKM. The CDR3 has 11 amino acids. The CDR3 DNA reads TGTGCCAGCAGTTGCGAAAACATTCAGTACTTC. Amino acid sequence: CASSCENIQYF.

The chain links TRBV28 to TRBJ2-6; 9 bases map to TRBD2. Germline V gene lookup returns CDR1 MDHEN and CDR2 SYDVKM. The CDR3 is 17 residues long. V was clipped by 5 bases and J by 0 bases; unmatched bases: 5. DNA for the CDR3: TGTGCCAGCAGTCTTAGCGGGAGAAACTCTGGGGCCAACGTCCTGACTTTC. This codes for CASSLSGRNSGANVLTF.

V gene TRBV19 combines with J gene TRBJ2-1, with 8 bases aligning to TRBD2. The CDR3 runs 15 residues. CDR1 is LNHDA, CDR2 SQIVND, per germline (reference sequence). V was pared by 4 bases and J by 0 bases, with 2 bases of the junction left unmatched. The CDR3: CASSRGLDSYNEQFF. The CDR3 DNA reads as TGTGCCAGTAGTAGGGGACTAGACTCCTACAATGAGCAGTTCTTC.

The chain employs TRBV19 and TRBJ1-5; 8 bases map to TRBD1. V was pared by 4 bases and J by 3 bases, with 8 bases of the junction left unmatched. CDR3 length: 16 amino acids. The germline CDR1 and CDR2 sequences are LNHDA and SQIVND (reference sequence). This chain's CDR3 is CASSSDRGSVNQPQHF. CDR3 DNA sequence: TGTGCCAGTAGTAGTGACAGGGGTTCCGTCAATCAGCCCCAGCATTTT.